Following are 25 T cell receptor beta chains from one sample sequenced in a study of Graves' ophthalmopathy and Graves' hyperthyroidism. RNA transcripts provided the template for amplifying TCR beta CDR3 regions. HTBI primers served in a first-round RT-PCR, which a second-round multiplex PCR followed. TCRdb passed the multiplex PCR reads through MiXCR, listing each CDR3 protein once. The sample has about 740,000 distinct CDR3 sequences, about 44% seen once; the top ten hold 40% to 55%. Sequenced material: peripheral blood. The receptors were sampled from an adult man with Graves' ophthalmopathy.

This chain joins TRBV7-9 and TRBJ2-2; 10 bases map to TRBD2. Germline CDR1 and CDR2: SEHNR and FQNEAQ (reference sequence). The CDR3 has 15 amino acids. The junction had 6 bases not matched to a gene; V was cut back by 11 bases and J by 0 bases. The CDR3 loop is CALLAGASNTGELFF. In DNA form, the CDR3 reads TGTGCCCTTCTAGCGGGGGCCTCGAACACCGGGGAGCTGTTTTTT. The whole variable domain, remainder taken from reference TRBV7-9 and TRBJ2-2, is DTGVSQNPRHKITKRGQNVTFRCDPISEHNRLYWYRQTLGQGPEFLTYFQNEAQLEKSRLLSDRFSAERPKGSFSTLEIQRTEQGDSAMYLCALLAGASNTGELFFGEGSRLTVL.

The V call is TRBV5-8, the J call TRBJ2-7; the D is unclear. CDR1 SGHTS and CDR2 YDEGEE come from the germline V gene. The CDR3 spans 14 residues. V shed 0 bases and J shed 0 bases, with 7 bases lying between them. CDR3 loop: CASSLERHSYEQYF. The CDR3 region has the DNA TGTGCCAGCAGCTTGGAACGTCACTCCTACGAGCAGTACTTC.

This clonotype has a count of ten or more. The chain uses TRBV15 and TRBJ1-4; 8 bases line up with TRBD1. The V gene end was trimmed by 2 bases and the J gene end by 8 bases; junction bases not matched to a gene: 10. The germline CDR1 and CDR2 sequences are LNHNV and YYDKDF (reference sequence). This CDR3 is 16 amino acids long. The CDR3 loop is CATSRPSTGGGEKLFF. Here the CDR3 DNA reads TGTGCCACCAGCAGACCCTCAACAGGGGGAGGCGAAAAACTGTTTTTT.

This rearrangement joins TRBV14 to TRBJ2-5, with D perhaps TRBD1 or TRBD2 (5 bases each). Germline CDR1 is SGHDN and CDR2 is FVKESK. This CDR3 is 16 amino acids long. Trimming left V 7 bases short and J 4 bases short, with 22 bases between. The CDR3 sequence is CASTPWDRGPGETQYF. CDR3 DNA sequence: TGTGCCAGCACCCCCTGGGACCGGGGACCGGGAGAGACCCAGTACTTC.

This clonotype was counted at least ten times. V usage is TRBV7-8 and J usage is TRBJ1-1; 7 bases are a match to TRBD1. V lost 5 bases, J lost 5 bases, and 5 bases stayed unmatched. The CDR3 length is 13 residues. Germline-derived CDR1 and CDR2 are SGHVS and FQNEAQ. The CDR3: CASSHTGETEAFF. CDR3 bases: TGTGCCAGCAGCCACACAGGGGAAACTGAAGCTTTCTTT.

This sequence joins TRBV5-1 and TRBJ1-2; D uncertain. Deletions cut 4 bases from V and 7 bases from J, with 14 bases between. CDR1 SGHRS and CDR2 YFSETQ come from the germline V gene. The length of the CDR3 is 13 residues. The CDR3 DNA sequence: TGCGCCAGCAGCGGTACCAGAAGAAGTGGCTACACCTTC. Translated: CASSGTRRSGYTF.

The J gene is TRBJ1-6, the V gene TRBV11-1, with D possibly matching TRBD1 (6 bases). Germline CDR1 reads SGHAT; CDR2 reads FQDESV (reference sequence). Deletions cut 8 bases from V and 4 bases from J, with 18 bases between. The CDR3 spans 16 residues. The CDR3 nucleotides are TGTGCCAGCGGGAACAGGGAATCGGGATATAATTCACCCCTCCACTTT. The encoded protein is CASGNRESGYNSPLHF.

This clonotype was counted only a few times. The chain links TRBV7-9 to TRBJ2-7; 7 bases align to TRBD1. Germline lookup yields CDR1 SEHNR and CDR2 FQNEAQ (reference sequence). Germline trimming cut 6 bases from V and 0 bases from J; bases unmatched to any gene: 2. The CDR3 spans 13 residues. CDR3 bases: TGTGCCAGCAGGACAGGGTACTCCTACGAGCAGTACTTC. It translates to CASRTGYSYEQYF.

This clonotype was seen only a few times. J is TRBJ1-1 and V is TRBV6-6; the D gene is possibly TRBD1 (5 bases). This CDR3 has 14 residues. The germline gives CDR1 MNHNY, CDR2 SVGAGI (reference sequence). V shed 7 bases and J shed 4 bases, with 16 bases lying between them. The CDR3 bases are TGTGCCAGCACCCAACGTGGGGGTGTCACTGAAGCTTTCTTT. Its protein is CASTQRGGVTEAFF.

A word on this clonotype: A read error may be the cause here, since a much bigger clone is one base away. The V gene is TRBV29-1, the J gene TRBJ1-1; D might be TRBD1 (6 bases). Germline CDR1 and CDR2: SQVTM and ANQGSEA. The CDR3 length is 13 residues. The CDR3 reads CGVEWDKQFEAFF. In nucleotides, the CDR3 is TGCGGCGTTGAATGGGACAAACAGTTTGAAGCTTTCTTT.

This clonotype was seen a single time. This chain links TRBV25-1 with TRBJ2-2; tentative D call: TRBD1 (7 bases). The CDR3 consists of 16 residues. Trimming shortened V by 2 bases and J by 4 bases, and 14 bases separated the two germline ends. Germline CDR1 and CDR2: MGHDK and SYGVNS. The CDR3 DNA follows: TGTGCCAGCAGTGAAAGGCGGCAGGGGGGCACCGGGGAGCTGTTTTTT. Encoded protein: CASSERRQGGTGELFF.

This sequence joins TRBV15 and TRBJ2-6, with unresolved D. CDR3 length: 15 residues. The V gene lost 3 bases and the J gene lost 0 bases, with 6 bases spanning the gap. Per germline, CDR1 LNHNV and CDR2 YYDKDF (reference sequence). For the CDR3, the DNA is TGTGCCACCAGCAGTGCTAGCTCTGGGGCCAACGTCCTGACTTTC. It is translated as CATSSASSGANVLTF.

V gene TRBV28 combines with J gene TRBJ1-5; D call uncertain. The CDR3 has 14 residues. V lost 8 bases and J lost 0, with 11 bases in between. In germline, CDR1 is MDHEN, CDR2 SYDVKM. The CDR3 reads CASFQALSNQPQHF. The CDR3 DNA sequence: TGTGCCAGCTTCCAAGCCCTTAGCAATCAGCCCCAGCATTTT.

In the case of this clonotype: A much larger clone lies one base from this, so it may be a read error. The CDR3 is CVSSRITGIAEKLFF. The CDR3 nucleotides read TGTGTCAGCAGTCGGATTACGGGGATCGCGGAAAAACTGTTTTTT. V is TRBV2 and J is TRBJ1-4; D is undetermined. Per germline, CDR1 SNHLY and CDR2 FYNNEI. The CDR3 spans 15 residues.

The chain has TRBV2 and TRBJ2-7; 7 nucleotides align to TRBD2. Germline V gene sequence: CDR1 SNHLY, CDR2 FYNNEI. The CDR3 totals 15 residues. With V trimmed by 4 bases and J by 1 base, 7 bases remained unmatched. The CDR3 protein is CASSGEGGPSYEQYF. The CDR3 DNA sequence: TGTGCCAGCAGTGGAGAGGGAGGGCCTTCCTACGAGCAGTACTTC.

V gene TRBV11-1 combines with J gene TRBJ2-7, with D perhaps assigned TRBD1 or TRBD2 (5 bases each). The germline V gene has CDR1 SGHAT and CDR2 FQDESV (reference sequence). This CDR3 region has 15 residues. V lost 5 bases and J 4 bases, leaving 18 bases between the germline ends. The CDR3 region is CASSGSRVQQYEQYF. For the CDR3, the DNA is TGTGCCAGCAGCGGGAGCAGGGTTCAGCAGTACGAGCAGTACTTC.

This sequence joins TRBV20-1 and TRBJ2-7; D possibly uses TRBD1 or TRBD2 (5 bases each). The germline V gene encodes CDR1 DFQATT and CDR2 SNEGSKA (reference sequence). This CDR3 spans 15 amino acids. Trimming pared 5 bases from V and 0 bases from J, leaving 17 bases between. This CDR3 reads CSAFSGTASSYEQYF. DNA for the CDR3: TGCAGTGCTTTCTCCGGGACGGCGAGCTCCTACGAGCAGTACTTC.

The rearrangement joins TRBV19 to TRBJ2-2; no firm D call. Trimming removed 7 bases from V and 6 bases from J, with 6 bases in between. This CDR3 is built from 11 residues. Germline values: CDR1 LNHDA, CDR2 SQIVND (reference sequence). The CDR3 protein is CASTAAGELFF. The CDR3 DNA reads TGTGCCAGTACCGCCGCCGGGGAGCTGTTTTTT.

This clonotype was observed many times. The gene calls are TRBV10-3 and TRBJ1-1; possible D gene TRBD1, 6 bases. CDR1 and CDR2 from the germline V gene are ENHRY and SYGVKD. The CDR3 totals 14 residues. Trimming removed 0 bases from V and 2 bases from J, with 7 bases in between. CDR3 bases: TGTGCCATCAGTGAGTCACAGGGAAACACTGAAGCTTTCTTT. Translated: CAISESQGNTEAFF.

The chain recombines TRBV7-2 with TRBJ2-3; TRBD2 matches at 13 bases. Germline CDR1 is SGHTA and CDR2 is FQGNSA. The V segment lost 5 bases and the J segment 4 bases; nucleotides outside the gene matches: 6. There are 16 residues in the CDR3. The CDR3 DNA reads TGTGCCAGCAGCCACCGACTAGCGGGAGGTGCAGATACGCAGTATTTT. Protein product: CASSHRLAGGADTQYF.

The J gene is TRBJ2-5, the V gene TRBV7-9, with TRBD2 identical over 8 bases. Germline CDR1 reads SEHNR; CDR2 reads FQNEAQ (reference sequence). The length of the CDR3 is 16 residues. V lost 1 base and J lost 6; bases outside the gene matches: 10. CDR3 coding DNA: TGTGCCAGCAGCTTAGGTCTAGCGGGCGGGTTTAAGACCCAGTACTTC. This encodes CASSLGLAGGFKTQYF. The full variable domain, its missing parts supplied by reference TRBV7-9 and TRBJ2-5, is DTGVSQNPRHKITKRGQNVTFRCDPISEHNRLYWYRQTLGQGPEFLTYFQNEAQLEKSRLLSDRFSAERPKGSFSTLEIQRTEQGDSAMYLCASSLGLAGGFKTQYFGPGTRLLVL.

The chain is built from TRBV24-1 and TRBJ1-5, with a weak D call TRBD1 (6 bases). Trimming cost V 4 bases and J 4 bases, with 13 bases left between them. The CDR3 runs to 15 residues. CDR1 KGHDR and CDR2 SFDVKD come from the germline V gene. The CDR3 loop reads CATSDPRTDNQPQHF. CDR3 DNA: TGTGCCACCAGTGACCCAAGGACAGATAATCAGCCCCAGCATTTT.

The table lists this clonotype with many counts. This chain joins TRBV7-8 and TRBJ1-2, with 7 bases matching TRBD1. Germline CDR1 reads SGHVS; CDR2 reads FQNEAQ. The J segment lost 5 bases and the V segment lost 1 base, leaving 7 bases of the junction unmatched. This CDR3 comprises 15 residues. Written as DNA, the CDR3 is TGTGCCAGCAGCTTAGATGAACAGGGGACATATGGCTACACCTTC. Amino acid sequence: CASSLDEQGTYGYTF.

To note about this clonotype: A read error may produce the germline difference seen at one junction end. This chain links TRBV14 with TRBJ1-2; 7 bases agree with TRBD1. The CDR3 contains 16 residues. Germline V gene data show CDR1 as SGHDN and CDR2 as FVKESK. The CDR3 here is CASSKDRESIGGGYTF. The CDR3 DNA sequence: TGTGCCAGCAGCAAAGACAGGGAATCCATAGGCGGTGGCTACACCTTC.

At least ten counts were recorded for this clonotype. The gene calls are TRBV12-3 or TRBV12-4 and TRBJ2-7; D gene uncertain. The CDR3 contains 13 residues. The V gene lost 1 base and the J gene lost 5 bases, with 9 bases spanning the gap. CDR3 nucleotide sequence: TGTGCCAGCAGTTTAGGAGCGAGGAACGAGCAGTACTTC. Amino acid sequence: CASSLGARNEQYF.